This passage covers 7 T cell receptor beta chains from one sample sequenced in a study of shared clonotypes between healthy human individuals. Here immunoSEQ multiplex PCR was the method, and the copy in TCRdb shows in-frame clones only, minus some. The repertoire has about 1 million clones, about 75% of them found once; the top ten carry about 1.5%. Material: memory CD4+ T cells sorted from blood. Subset indicated: CD45RA-negative fraction. Receptor source: a man aged 18 to 29 in good health.

This clone occurred once. This chain links TRBV6-1 with TRBJ1-1; a possible D gene is TRBD1 (5 bases). CDR1 MNHNS and CDR2 SASEGT come from the germline V gene. The CDR3 covers 14 residues. Deletions cut 3 bases from V and 0 bases from J, with 8 bases between. CDR3 region: CASSDGHLNTEAFF. The CDR3, as DNA: TGTGCCAGCAGTGACGGACACCTGAACACTGAAGCTTTCTTT.

The V gene is TRBV21-1, the J gene TRBJ1-6. TRBV21-1 is a listed pseudogene. The CDR3 contains 10 residues. The CDR3 spells CATPHSPLHF. CDR3 DNA: TGTGCCACCCCGCATTCACCCCTCCACTTT.

The table lists this clone with a count of one. The chain recombines TRBV4-2 with TRBJ2-2, with 10 bases lining up with TRBD2. The germline V gene encodes CDR1 LGHNA and CDR2 YNFKEQ. The CDR3 sequence is 15 residues long. V dropped 3 bases and J dropped 5; count of bases not matched to a gene: 3. CDR3 nucleotide sequence: TGTGCCAGCAGCCAGGGGACTAGCGATACCGGGGAGCTGTTTTTT. It translates to CASSQGTSDTGELFF.

The V call is TRBV4-1, the J call TRBJ1-4; no definite D call. The germline gives CDR1 MGHRA, CDR2 YSYEKL. This CDR3 is built from 15 residues. Trimming removed 1 base from V and 0 bases from J, with 6 bases in between. CDR3 amino acids: CASSQVTATNEKLFF. CDR3 coding DNA: TGCGCCAGCAGCCAAGTGACTGCAACTAATGAAAAACTGTTTTTT.

The chain uses TRBV7-2 and TRBJ2-5, with D tentatively TRBD2 (5 bases). The V end was cut by 4 bases, the J end by 2 bases, with 11 bases between. Germline V lookup: CDR1 SGHTA, CDR2 FQGNSA. The CDR3 has 14 residues. The CDR3 here is CASSSRGLQETQYF. The CDR3 coding sequence is TGTGCCAGCAGCTCACGGGGTTTACAAGAGACCCAGTACTTC.

In its sample, this clone was seen a few times. The chain joins TRBV27 to TRBJ1-5; D is unresolved. Germline assignment: CDR1 MNHEY and CDR2 SMNVEV (reference sequence). The CDR3 loop spans 13 amino acids. V shed 5 bases and J shed 5 bases, with 10 bases lying between them. Here the CDR3 reads CASSTDGYQPQHF. Here the CDR3 DNA reads TGTGCCAGCAGTACGGACGGATATCAGCCCCAGCATTTT.

To note about this clone: Other DNA sequences from this sample encode an identical CDR3 as well. The chain combines TRBV9 with TRBJ1-6; D remains unclear. Trimming removed 0 bases at V and 7 bases at J, with 5 bases between. From germline, CDR1 is SGDLS and CDR2 YYNGEE. There are 13 residues in the CDR3. CDR3 sequence: CASSVVSNSPLHF. In DNA, the CDR3 is TGTGCCAGCAGCGTAGTGTCCAATTCACCCCTCCACTTT.